This T cell receptor (beta chain) was captured in a study of vaccination and CD4 T cells after COVID-19. With the Oncomine TCR Beta short-read assay, DNA from cultured CD4+ T cells was sequenced. Once CD4+ T cells had been cultured, genomic DNA was extracted from them. TCRdb passed the PCR reads through MiXCR, listing each CDR3 protein once. This table holds about 7,200 distinct CDR3 sequences, 33% found once. As to this clonotype: What it binds is not known.

Findings and limits, study-wide: Only post-vaccination samples contained a median approximately 84% of the reactive clones in convalescent patients.

As to treatment: roughly 11-day PBMC culture with coronavirus spike peptide pools or control peptides (ViraFEST assay). Investigators obtained the unexposed donor's CD4+ T cells before the COVID-19 pandemic (2011-2018). With peptide pools, ViraFEST first expanded antigen-specific T cells and afterwards sequenced their TCRs. Peptide pools at approximately 11 ug/ml stimulated 2 million or so PBMCs per well with 10 IU/ml IL-2. With 2 bases removed from V and 5 bases from J, the gap between germline ends came to 12 bases. In germline, CDR1 is SEHNR, CDR2 FQNEAQ (reference sequence). This CDR3 has 14 residues.

The receptor comes from a human donor in good health. V is TRBV7-9 and J is TRBJ2-5, with D perhaps being TRBD1 or TRBD2 (5 bases each). Material for sequencing was CD4+ T cells from blood, cultured in vitro. This chain's CDR3 is CASSLRGAGETQYF. The CDR3, as DNA: TGTGCCAGCAGCTTACGAGGGGCCGGGGAGACCCAGTACTTC.